Following are 12 T cell receptor beta chains from one sample sequenced in a study of cytomegalovirus exposure and HLA in healthy donors (dated by TCRdb to about 2017). The library was generated by the immunoSEQ multiplex PCR assay. For the multiplex PCR, a mixture combining 60 forward primers for TCR Vbeta segments and 13 reverse primers for TCR Jbeta segments was used. TCRdb provides this immuneACCESS table in a form limited to in-frame rearrangements. Some clones are lacking; in checked studies, under half of them reflect an unresolved V gene, and why the rest are absent is not known. The sample table lists about 160,000 clones, roughly four fifths of them with a count of one. The biggest ten clones account for under 2% of the sample. The sequencing input was PBMCs. The origin of the receptors is a young woman in good health and CMV-seronegative.

The chain couples TRBV4-1 to TRBJ2-7, with D perhaps matching TRBD2 (6 bases). From germline, CDR1 is MGHRA and CDR2 YSYEKL. Trimming stripped 0 bases from V and 1 base from J, with 10 bases between. The CDR3 totals 15 residues. The CDR3 here is CASSQEGLGSYEQYF. The CDR3 bases are TGCGCCAGCAGCCAAGAGGGACTCGGTTCCTACGAGCAGTACTTC.

The rearrangement uses TRBV6-1 and TRBJ1-2; TRBD1 is a possible D gene (6 bases). Germline lookup yields CDR1 MNHNS and CDR2 SASEGT. V was pared by 3 bases and J by 7 bases, with 12 bases between. The CDR3 is 13 amino acids. In nucleotides, the CDR3 is TGTGCCAGCAGTGACCGGGTCAGGGGTGGCTACACCTTC. It is translated as CASSDRVRGGYTF.

The gene calls are TRBV7-9 and TRBJ1-2, with 7 nucleotides matching TRBD1. Germline values: CDR1 SEHNR, CDR2 FQNEAQ (reference sequence). This CDR3 has 16 residues. V was pared by 5 bases and J by 4 bases, with 13 bases of the junction left unmatched. CDR3 amino acids: CASSQYRGLGFYGYTF. CDR3 nucleotide sequence: TGTGCCAGCAGCCAATACAGGGGCCTGGGCTTCTATGGCTACACCTTC. Together with reference TRBV7-9 and TRBJ1-2, the CDR3 gives the full variable domain: DTGVSQNPRHKITKRGQNVTFRCDPISEHNRLYWYRQTLGQGPEFLTYFQNEAQLEKSRLLSDRFSAERPKGSFSTLEIQRTEQGDSAMYLCASSQYRGLGFYGYTFGSGTRLTVV.

V and J are TRBV4-1 and TRBJ2-7; a possible D gene is TRBD1 (7 bases). V dropped 1 base and J dropped 4 bases, with 14 bases sitting between them. This CDR3 has 15 residues. Germline V gene lookup returns CDR1 MGHRA and CDR2 YSYEKL. CDR3 in amino acids: CASSQGGGGAYEQYF. CDR3 DNA: TGCGCCAGCAGCCAAGGAGGAGGGGGCGCTTACGAGCAGTACTTC.

The V call is TRBV30, the J call TRBJ2-7; 7 bases map to TRBD2. With V trimmed by 1 base and J by 1 base, 7 bases remained unmatched. Germline V gene data show CDR1 as GTSNPN and CDR2 as SVGIG (reference sequence). This CDR3 spans 15 amino acids. CDR3 nucleotides: TGTGCCTGGAGTGCTAGCGGCACTCCTTCCTACGAGCAGTACTTC. This sequence encodes CAWSASGTPSYEQYF. Using reference TRBV30 and TRBJ2-7 for the parts outside the CDR3, the full variable domain is SQTIHQWPATLVQPVGSPLSLECTVEGTSNPNLYWYRQAAGRGLQLLFYSVGIGQISSEVPQNLSASRPQDRQFILSSKKLLLSDSGFYLCAWSASGTPSYEQYFGPGTRLTVT.

V and J are TRBV28 and TRBJ2-4, with 8 bases fitting TRBD1. The ends lost 2 bases at V and 0 bases at J; junction bases unmatched: 12. The length of the CDR3 is 19 residues. CDR1 and CDR2 from the germline V gene are MDHEN and SYDVKM. CDR3 loop: CASSLTAGTGKLAKNIQYF. CDR3 sequence (DNA): TGTGCCAGCAGTTTAACGGCCGGGACAGGAAAACTAGCCAAAAACATTCAGTACTTC.

This sequence joins TRBV19 and TRBJ2-2; no clear D gene. This CDR3 region has 13 residues. The germline V gene has CDR1 LNHDA and CDR2 SQIVND (reference sequence). Trimming removed 7 bases from V and 4 bases from J, with 10 bases in between. CDR3 sequence: CASTPFGTGELFF. In DNA form, the CDR3 reads TGTGCCAGTACACCTTTCGGCACCGGGGAGCTGTTTTTT.

The rearrangement links TRBV5-4 to TRBJ1-1; D possibly corresponds to TRBD1 (5 bases). From germline, CDR1 is SGHNT and CDR2 YYREEE (reference sequence). V was pared by 4 bases and J by 0 bases, with 13 bases between. The length of the CDR3 is 15 residues. DNA of the CDR3: TGTGCCAGCAGCCGAGAGACAGACATGAACACTGAAGCTTTCTTT. Translating it yields CASSRETDMNTEAFF.

This clone was observed a few times. This sequence joins TRBV2 and TRBJ2-5; D is possibly TRBD2 (5 bases). The end of the DNA is better explained by TRBJ2-7, so the J call may be wrong. The germline CDR1 and CDR2 sequences are SNHLY and FYNNEI. The CDR3 is made up of 13 amino acids. The DNA of the CDR3 is TGTGCCAGCAGGGCCGGGATCACCTACGAGCAGTACTTC. This gives the protein CASRAGITYEQYF.

This sequence joins TRBV7-9 and TRBJ1-2; possible D gene TRBD1, 5 bases. V lost 6 bases, J lost 4 bases, and 12 bases lay in between. The CDR3 has 13 amino acids. Germline V gives CDR1 SEHNR, CDR2 FQNEAQ (reference sequence). The CDR3 nucleotides read TGTGCCAGCAGACCGGAGGGGTTCTATGGCTACACCTTC. This sequence encodes CASRPEGFYGYTF.

CDR3 in amino acids: CASSVRGRLWSDYGYTF. The CDR3 DNA sequence: TGTGCCAGCAGTGTAAGGGGGCGACTCTGGAGTGACTATGGCTACACCTTC. V is TRBV6-1 and J is TRBJ1-2; TRBD1 aligns across 7 bases. From germline, CDR1 is MNHNS and CDR2 SASEGT. V shed 4 bases and J 3 bases; nucleotides not matched to a gene: 14. This CDR3 is 17 amino acids long.

The chain links TRBV5-1 to TRBJ2-7; 7 positions agree with TRBD2. The CDR3 is 15 residues long. Germline V gene data show CDR1 as SGHRS and CDR2 as YFSETQ. Losses at the gene ends were 2 bases for V and 3 bases for J; bases not matched to a gene: 8. The CDR3 DNA reads TGCGCCAGCAGCTTTATGCAGAGCGGGGTCTACGAGCAGTACTTC. Encoded protein: CASSFMQSGVYEQYF.